This T cell receptor beta chain comes out of a study of T cell responses to AZD1222 COVID-19 vaccine. Profiling relied on immunoSEQ multiplex PCR, and the TCRdb table lists in-frame clones only, not all of them. This sample has 150,000 or so clones, with more than 70% found just once. Per germline, CDR1 MDHEN and CDR2 SYDVKM. The V gene lost 6 bases and the J gene lost 0 bases, with 12 bases spanning the gap. The CDR3 is made up of 15 amino acids. The study's findings and limits: Within unmutated variant regions lay the reported targets of nearly half of spike-specific TCRs. After two AZD1222 doses, spike-specific TCR breadth and depth rose versus day 0. Among those given AZD1222, only five or six were seropositive at baseline.

With regard to this clone: Its antigen is currently unknown.

The sample was peripheral blood, taken on day 0 of MenACWY control vaccination. J is TRBJ1-5 and V is TRBV28, with D maybe TRBD1 (6 bases). The clonotype was recovered from an adult in good health. CDR3 loop: CASSLQGHSNQPQHF. CDR3 in DNA: TGTGCCAGCAGCCTACAGGGTCATAGCAATCAGCCCCAGCATTTT.